This TCR beta chain was obtained from a study of blood T cell repertoires in COVID-19. Background on the study: Samples taken during acute and convalescent COVID-19 were collected in the United States, Italy and Spain.

Per the authors' pipeline: Nucleated cell counts were estimated from reference gene primer amplification. Assay used: immunoSEQ multiplex PCR; TCRdb lists only in-frame clones, some missing. Clone size and the V and J calls come from that table; the DNA yielded D and trimming. The repertoire holds roughly 59,000 clones, around four fifths seen once, with over 9.5% in the top ten. The germline V gene encodes CDR1 SGHTA and CDR2 FQGNSA. Trimming shortened V by 1 base and J by 5 bases, and 12 bases separated the two germline ends. The CDR3 is made up of 14 amino acids. The sequenced material came from peripheral blood. The chain employs TRBV7-2 and TRBJ2-7; maybe TRBD1 (5 bases). The clonotype comes from a man older than 75 with acute or convalescent COVID-19. In DNA form, the CDR3 reads TGTGCCAGCAGCTTAGAAGCGACAGCCCACGAGCAGTACTTC. It encodes CASSLEATAHEQYF.